This T cell receptor beta chain was profiled in a study of CD8+ T cells in alopecia areata. With 7 bases removed from V and 8 bases from J, the gap between germline ends came to 15 bases. The CDR3 covers 12 residues. Per germline, CDR1 SQVTM and CDR2 ANQGSEA. Sample treatment: oral pan-JAK inhibitor, 5-10 mg twice daily. Whole-study results and caveats: Scalp clonality, along with expanded CD8+ clones among the top 100, was significantly decreased by tofacitinib.

Reverse transcribed after extraction, RNA yielded cDNA as the sequencing template. Clones were sequenced by immunoSEQ multiplex PCR, and TCRdb holds only the in-frame ones, with some missing. The sample contains about 290,000 clones, roughly 64% of which appear only once. This clone came up once. What it recognizes is unknown. This clonotype originated in a human donor with alopecia areata. This material consisted of CD4+ T cells sorted from blood, taken at week 24, from a patient treated with tofacitinib. The V gene is TRBV29-1, the J gene TRBJ2-1, with D possibly TRBD1 on 6 matching bases. The CDR3 coding sequence is TGCAGCGCCATGGACAGTATGCATGAGCAGTTCTTC. It translates to CSAMDSMHEQFF.